What follows are 15 T cell receptor beta chains derived from one specimen sequenced in a study of T cell changes during pregnancy in multiple sclerosis. Profiling relied on immunoSEQ multiplex PCR, and the TCRdb table lists in-frame clones only, not all of them. The sample includes around 66,000 clones, 90% to 95% of them seen just once. The starting material was peripheral blood, obtained after pregnancy. The receptors originated from a female donor in good health, enrolled as a control in a pregnancy study.

This chain uses TRBV13 with TRBJ1-1; 7 bases match TRBD1. J lost 4 bases, V lost 7 bases, and 12 bases had no gene match. The CDR3 has 15 residues. Germline assignment: CDR1 PRHDT and CDR2 FYEKMQ (reference sequence). The CDR3 loop reads CASTRGGQGGTEAFF. The CDR3 DNA sequence: TGTGCCAGCACCCGGGGGGGGCAGGGGGGCACTGAAGCTTTCTTT.

V and J are TRBV10-3 and TRBJ1-2; maybe TRBD1 (5 bases). The V gene's germline CDR1 is ENHRY and CDR2 SYGVKD. Trimming took 3 bases from V and 5 from J, leaving 16 bases between them. The CDR3 is 15 amino acids. The CDR3 DNA follows: TGTGCCATCAGTGAACCCGGGGAGGGGAAGTATGGCTACACCTTC. Its translation is CAISEPGEGKYGYTF.

The J gene is TRBJ1-5, the V gene TRBV6-1, with 8 bases lining up with TRBD1. Germline lookup yields CDR1 MNHNS and CDR2 SASEGT. V trimming: 9 bases; J trimming: 2 bases; junction bases outside the gene matches: 3. The CDR3 is 13 amino acids. The CDR3 here is CARGQGGNQPQHF. DNA for the CDR3: TGTGCCAGAGGACAGGGCGGCAATCAGCCCCAGCATTTT.

The chain combines TRBV4-3 with TRBJ2-7; 8 bases agree with TRBD1. Germline loops: CDR1 LGHNA, CDR2 YSLEER. Germline trimming cut 2 bases from V and 4 bases from J; bases unmatched to any gene: 1. The CDR3 is 13 amino acids. CDR3 nucleotides: TGCGCCAGCAGCCAATACAGGGGGTACGAGCAGTACTTC. This sequence encodes CASSQYRGYEQYF.

The J gene is TRBJ1-2, the V gene TRBV11-3, with D possibly matching TRBD1 (6 bases). Germline V lookup: CDR1 SGHNT, CDR2 YENEEA. Trimming shortened V by 1 base and J by 0 bases, and 6 bases separated the two germline ends. This CDR3 has 14 residues. The CDR3, as DNA: TGTGCCAGCAGCTTAGGGGACACTAACTATGGCTACACCTTC. Its protein product is CASSLGDTNYGYTF.

The CDR3 loop reads CASSLGGGGSPLHF. DNA for the CDR3: TGTGCCAGCAGCTTGGGCGGGGGAGGTTCACCCCTCCACTTT. The chain is built from TRBV5-8 and TRBJ1-6, with D perhaps matching TRBD1 (5 bases). The V end was cut by 0 bases, the J end by 9 bases, with 10 bases between. The germline gives CDR1 SGHTS, CDR2 YDEGEE. The CDR3 contains 14 residues. The variable domain in full, with the rest retrieved from reference TRBV5-8 and TRBJ1-6, is EAGVTQSPTHLIKTRGQQATLRCSPISGHTSVYWYQQALGLGLQFLLWYDEGEERNRGNFPPRFSGRQFPNYSSELNVNALELEDSALYLCASSLGGGGSPLHFGNGTRLTVT.

The V call is TRBV11-2, the J call TRBJ1-3, with TRBD1 matching over 7 bases. CDR1 is SGHAT and CDR2 is FQNNGV in the germline V gene. CDR3 length: 18 residues. The V and J ends lost 3 bases and 0 bases, in that order; junction bases with no gene match: 11. In nucleotides, the CDR3 is TGTGCCAGCAGCTTGACTTACCCGGGACAGTACTCTGGAAACACCATATATTTT. As protein: CASSLTYPGQYSGNTIYF.

The rearrangement uses TRBV11-2 and TRBJ2-5; 12 bases agree with TRBD2. This CDR3 spans 17 amino acids. V shed 5 bases and J 4 bases; nucleotides not matched to a gene: 11. In germline, CDR1 is SGHAT, CDR2 FQNNGV. The CDR3 here is CASSITFLAGGPETQYF. For the CDR3, the DNA is TGTGCCAGCAGCATCACCTTCCTAGCGGGGGGGCCAGAGACCCAGTACTTC.

This clone was observed once. The chain joins TRBV9 to TRBJ2-3; the match to TRBD2 covers 8 bases. This CDR3 is built from 18 residues. Germline values: CDR1 SGDLS, CDR2 YYNGEE. The J segment lost 2 bases and the V segment lost 3 bases, leaving 14 bases of the junction unmatched. The CDR3 nucleotides are TGTGCCAGCAGCGGACGACCAACTAGCGGCCGCGTCACAGATACGCAGTATTTT. Translation: CASSGRPTSGRVTDTQYF.

This sequence joins TRBV5-1 and TRBJ2-3, with 13 bases matching TRBD2. CDR3 length: 17 amino acids. The germline V gene encodes CDR1 SGHRS and CDR2 YFSETQ. Trimming removed 0 bases from V and 2 bases from J; junction bases left unmatched: 3. The DNA for the CDR3 is TGCGCCAGCAGCTTGGGGACTAGCGGGGGACTCACAGATACGCAGTATTTT. Residues: CASSLGTSGGLTDTQYF.

V is TRBV7-2 and J is TRBJ1-2; D may be TRBD1 (6 bases). The CDR3 length is 16 residues. CDR1 is SGHTA and CDR2 is FQGNSA in the germline V gene. Trimming took off 1 base at V and 3 bases at J, with 15 bases between the two ends. CDR3 region: CASSLDGGRGYYGYTF. The CDR3, as DNA: TGTGCCAGCAGCTTAGATGGCGGCAGGGGATACTATGGCTACACCTTC.

The chain recombines TRBV7-3 with TRBJ2-2, with 12 bases that match TRBD2. V dropped 3 bases and J dropped 4; count of bases not matched to a gene: 6. Germline CDR1 reads SGHTA; CDR2 reads FQGTGA. CDR3 length equals 17 residues. The CDR3 DNA reads TGTGCCAGCAGCTTTCGACTAGCGGGGGACCCCACCGGGGAGCTGTTTTTT. It yields the protein CASSFRLAGDPTGELFF.

In nucleotides, the CDR3 is TGTGCCAGCAGCTTAGTGCCTAGCGGGGGGATGAACACCGGGGAGCTGTTTTTT. It yields the protein CASSLVPSGGMNTGELFF. V usage is TRBV7-2 and J usage is TRBJ2-2; 11 nucleotides match TRBD2. CDR3 length: 18 amino acids. With V trimmed by 1 base and J by 1 base, 5 bases remained unmatched. Germline V lookup: CDR1 SGHTA, CDR2 FQGNSA.

There are a few counts of this clone. The rearrangement uses TRBV6-1 and TRBJ1-1; 7 nucleotides agree with TRBD1. Germline CDR1 is MNHNS and CDR2 is SASEGT. The CDR3 spans 14 residues. The V segment lost 1 base and the J segment 6 bases; nucleotides outside the gene matches: 5. CDR3 DNA: TGTGCCAGCAGTGAAGGACAGGGCGCCTCTGAAGCTTTCTTT. Its translation is CASSEGQGASEAFF.

V gene TRBV10-3 combines with J gene TRBJ1-5; 7 bases agree with TRBD1. V shed 10 bases and J 3 bases; nucleotides not matched to a gene: 12. The CDR3 has 15 amino acids. The V gene's germline CDR1 is ENHRY and CDR2 SYGVKD. CDR3 nucleotides: TGTGCCACCGCCGACGGTGACAGGGCCAATCAGCCCCAGCATTTT. The encoded protein is CATADGDRANQPQHF.